The 18 T cell receptor beta chains listed next were all sequenced from one sample in a study of cytomegalovirus exposure and HLA in healthy donors. Clones were sequenced by immunoSEQ multiplex PCR, and TCRdb holds only the in-frame ones, with some missing. The table includes 90,000 to 120,000 clones, approximately 96% detected once. Sequenced material: PBMCs. These receptors were taken from a woman younger than 35 in good health and CMV-seronegative.

The gene calls are TRBV5-6 and TRBJ2-7; D may be TRBD1 (5 bases). The CDR3 spans 14 residues. Looked up from germline, CDR1 is SGHDT and CDR2 is YYEEEE. V lost 0 bases, J lost 0 bases, and 7 bases lay in between. The CDR3 nucleotides are TGTGCCAGCAGCTTGGGACAGAGCTCCTACGAGCAGTACTTC. Translating gives CASSLGQSSYEQYF. The full variable domain, rest sourced from reference TRBV5-6 and TRBJ2-7, is DAGVTQSPTHLIKTRGQQVTLRCSPKSGHDTVSWYQQALGQGPQFIFQYYEEEERQRGNFPDRFSGHQFPNYSSELNVNALLLGDSALYLCASSLGQSSYEQYFGPGTRLTVT.

Written as DNA, the CDR3 is TGTGCCAGCAGCCACGATGACAGCCCGTATGGCTACACCTTC. It encodes CASSHDDSPYGYTF. The rearrangement uses TRBV4-2 and TRBJ1-2; a weak D match, TRBD1 (5 bases). CDR1 LGHNA and CDR2 YNFKEQ come from the germline V gene. The CDR3 sequence is 14 residues long. V was shortened by 3 bases and J by 5 bases, with 13 bases between the two germline ends.

V gene TRBV6-4 combines with J gene TRBJ1-6; D gene ambiguous. The germline gives CDR1 MRHNA, CDR2 SNTAGT. The CDR3 extends over 15 amino acids. V lost 7 bases and J 5 bases, leaving 15 bases between the germline ends. This CDR3 is CASIGGLNDNSPLHF. CDR3 nucleotide sequence: TGTGCCAGCATTGGAGGATTGAACGATAATTCACCCCTCCACTTT.

The V and J genes are TRBV2 and TRBJ2-3, with D perhaps matching TRBD2 (6 bases). Trimming took off 7 bases at V and 8 bases at J, with 19 bases between the two ends. CDR1 and CDR2 from the germline V gene are SNHLY and FYNNEI. This CDR3 region has 14 residues. The CDR3 DNA sequence: TGTGCCAGCACTATGACTAGGGAAGGCGCTACGCAGTATTTT. Translating gives CASTMTREGATQYF.

The chain is built from TRBV11-3 and TRBJ1-1, with 9 bases lining up with TRBD1. From germline, CDR1 is SGHNT and CDR2 YENEEA. Trimming at V came to 5 bases and at J to 0 bases, leaving 7 bases not matched to a gene. This CDR3 has 16 residues. The CDR3 here is CASSRTGEDVNTEAFF. Written as DNA, the CDR3 is TGTGCCAGCAGCCGGACAGGGGAGGATGTGAACACTGAAGCTTTCTTT. The variable domain in full, with the rest retrieved from reference TRBV11-3 and TRBJ1-1, is EAGVVQSPRYKIIEKKQPVAFWCNPISGHNTLYWYLQNLGQGPELLIRYENEEAVDDSQLPKDRFSAERLKGVDSTLKIQPAELGDSAVYLCASSRTGEDVNTEAFFGQGTRLTVV.

The V and J genes are TRBV28 and TRBJ2-5; no definite D call. The V gene lost 5 bases and the J gene lost 4 bases, with 5 bases spanning the gap. The CDR3 contains 11 residues. Germline assignment: CDR1 MDHEN and CDR2 SYDVKM. CDR3 region: CASSPRETQYF. In DNA, the CDR3 is TGTGCCAGCAGTCCGCGAGAGACCCAGTACTTC.

CDR3 coding DNA: TGTGCCAGCAGCTTACGGCTAGCGGCCTACGAGCAGTACTTC. Its protein product is CASSLRLAAYEQYF. This rearrangement joins TRBV7-2 to TRBJ2-7; 7 bases fit TRBD2. Trimming removed 2 bases from V and 2 bases from J; junction bases left unmatched: 3. The CDR3 is made up of 14 amino acids. Per germline, CDR1 SGHTA and CDR2 FQGNSA.

The chain has TRBV27 and TRBJ2-1, with 10 nucleotides matching TRBD2. The V segment lost 7 bases and the J segment 6 bases; nucleotides outside the gene matches: 12. Germline V CDR1 and CDR2: MNHEY, SMNVEV (reference sequence). CDR3 size: 16 residues. The CDR3: CASNPGLAEETNEQFF. Written as DNA, the CDR3 is TGTGCCAGCAATCCCGGACTAGCGGAGGAAACCAATGAGCAGTTCTTC.

The chain employs TRBV5-1 and TRBJ2-1, with a weak D call TRBD2 (6 bases). The CDR3 is 15 amino acids. CDR1 is SGHRS, CDR2 YFSETQ, per germline. V was cut by 4 bases and J by 6 bases, with 17 bases left in between. Here the CDR3 reads CASSDDPLSGNEQFF. The CDR3 nucleotides are TGCGCCAGCAGCGACGATCCCCTTAGCGGCAATGAGCAGTTCTTC.

This clone was recorded only once. The V and J genes are TRBV20-1 and TRBJ2-1; tentative D call: TRBD1 (6 bases). Deletions cut 6 bases from V and 4 bases from J, with 7 bases between. The germline CDR1 and CDR2 sequences are DFQATT and SNEGSKA (reference sequence). This CDR3 region has 11 residues. The CDR3 reads CSAQGYNEQFF. In nucleotides, the CDR3 is TGCAGTGCGCAGGGGTACAATGAGCAGTTCTTC.

The chain links TRBV4-2 to TRBJ2-5; 9 bases align to TRBD2. The germline V gene has CDR1 LGHNA and CDR2 YNFKEQ. This CDR3 is built from 17 residues. After removal of 0 bases from V and 4 bases from J, the junction contained 9 bases not matched to a gene. The CDR3 DNA is TGTGCCAGCAGCCAAGAGACGTTGGCGGGGGGGGGAGAGACCCAGTACTTC. This sequence encodes CASSQETLAGGGETQYF.

The chain uses TRBV5-4 and TRBJ2-5; 15 nucleotides match TRBD2. The CDR3 covers 17 residues. J gave up 4 bases and V 0 bases, and 4 bases lay outside the gene matches. Germline V gene lookup returns CDR1 SGHNT and CDR2 YYREEE (reference sequence). In DNA form, the CDR3 reads TGTGCCAGCAGCTTGGGGACTAGCGGGGGGGCGCTAGAGACCCAGTACTTC. Encoded protein: CASSLGTSGGALETQYF.

The chain employs TRBV11-3 and TRBJ2-3, with D possibly TRBD1 on 5 matching bases. CDR3 length equals 13 residues. Per the germline V gene, CDR1 is SGHNT and CDR2 is YENEEA. V was pared by 2 bases and J by 3 bases, with 6 bases between. Here the CDR3 DNA reads TGTGCCAGCAGCTTACAGGGTACAGATACGCAGTATTTT. Residues: CASSLQGTDTQYF.

The chain has TRBV27 and TRBJ2-7; D remains unclear. This CDR3 is 14 amino acids long. Germline-derived CDR1 and CDR2 are MNHEY and SMNVEV (reference sequence). Trimming stripped 2 bases from V and 2 bases from J, with 10 bases between. The CDR3 bases are TGTGCCAGCAGTTTACTGGGCAGAACCTACGAGCAGTACTTC. Translated, it gives CASSLLGRTYEQYF.

The J gene is TRBJ1-1, the V gene TRBV5-1; a possible D gene is TRBD1 (5 bases). CDR3 length: 18 residues. CDR1 SGHRS and CDR2 YFSETQ come from the germline V gene. Trimming cost V 2 bases and J 0 bases, with 20 bases left between them. This chain's CDR3 is CASSFRYGGKAMNTEAFF. The CDR3, as DNA: TGCGCCAGCAGCTTTCGGTATGGGGGGAAAGCGATGAACACTGAAGCTTTCTTT.

The genes are TRBV28 and TRBJ1-6, with TRBD1 matching 9 bases. Germline V gives CDR1 MDHEN, CDR2 SYDVKM. Trimming removed 3 bases from V and 12 bases from J; junction bases left unmatched: 15. The length of the CDR3 is 17 residues. The CDR3 region is CASSLDRGPPSSEPLHF. For the CDR3, the DNA is TGTGCCAGCAGTTTGGACAGGGGCCCACCCTCATCCGAACCCCTCCACTTT.

The V gene is TRBV7-2, the J gene TRBJ2-3; 7 bases match TRBD1. V lost 5 bases, J lost 3 bases, and 11 bases stayed unmatched. The V gene's germline CDR1 is SGHTA and CDR2 FQGNSA. The CDR3 runs 16 residues. CDR3 sequence: CASSPRQGGVTDTQYF. DNA for the CDR3: TGTGCCAGCAGCCCTAGACAGGGTGGGGTAACAGATACGCAGTATTTT. Together with reference TRBV7-2 and TRBJ2-3, the CDR3 gives the full variable domain: GAGVSQSPSNKVTEKGKDVELRCDPISGHTALYWYRQSLGQGLEFLIYFQGNSAPDKSGLPSDRFSAERTGGSVSTLTIQRTQQEDSAVYLCASSPRQGGVTDTQYFGPGTRLTVL.

J is TRBJ1-1 and V is TRBV7-2; D may be TRBD1 (6 bases). V gave up 5 bases and J gave up 0 bases, with 13 bases separating them. Germline CDR1 is SGHTA and CDR2 is FQGNSA. This CDR3 comprises 15 residues. CDR3 sequence reads: CASSPTGTLNTEAFF. The CDR3 coding sequence is TGTGCCAGCAGCCCGACAGGAACTTTGAACACTGAAGCTTTCTTT. The variable domain in full, completed from reference TRBV7-2 and TRBJ1-1, reads GAGVSQSPSNKVTEKGKDVELRCDPISGHTALYWYRQSLGQGLEFLIYFQGNSAPDKSGLPSDRFSAERTGGSVSTLTIQRTQQEDSAVYLCASSPTGTLNTEAFFGQGTRLTVV.